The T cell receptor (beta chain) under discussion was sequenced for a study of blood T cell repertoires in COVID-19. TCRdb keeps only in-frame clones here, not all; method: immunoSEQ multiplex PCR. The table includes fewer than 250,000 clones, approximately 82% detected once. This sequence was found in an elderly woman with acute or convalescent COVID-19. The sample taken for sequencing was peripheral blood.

CDR3: CASRQRAGDTEAFF. In DNA form, the CDR3 reads TGTGCCAGCAGACAACGGGCGGGGGACACTGAAGCTTTCTTT. The chain employs TRBV3-1 (or the pseudogene TRBV3-2) and TRBJ1-1; D is possibly TRBD1 (5 bases). Looked up from germline, CDR1 is LGHDT and CDR2 is YNNKEL (reference sequence). The CDR3 length is 14 residues. Trimming left V 6 bases short and J 3 bases short, with 14 bases between.